Each of the 9 T cell receptor beta chains below was sequenced from the same sample in a study of metastatic and nonmetastatic thyroid tumors. Before thyroid surgery, none of the patients had received any treatment. TCRdb reprocessed the PCR reads via MiXCR. The table includes about 24,000 clones, approximately 20% detected once. Source material: blood. These receptors originate from a female donor with papillary thyroid cancer or a benign thyroid nodule (not recorded which). Some clones in this sample may be carry-over from other donors' samples.

This clone was found many times. The chain is built from TRBV5-4 and TRBJ2-5, with 11 bases lining up with TRBD2. Germline CDR1 reads SGHNT; CDR2 reads YYREEE (reference sequence). Germline trimming cut 0 bases from V and 1 base from J; bases unmatched to any gene: 11. The CDR3 length is 19 residues. CDR3 sequence: CASSLEGQTSGGPQETQYF. CDR3 bases: TGTGCCAGCAGCTTGGAGGGGCAAACTAGCGGGGGACCCCAAGAGACCCAGTACTTC. Full variable domain (rest looked up from reference TRBV5-4 and TRBJ2-5): ETGVTQSPTHLIKTRGQQVTLRCSSQSGHNTVSWYQQALGQGPQFIFQYYREEENGRGNFPPRFSGLQFPNYSSELNVNALELDDSALYLCASSLEGQTSGGPQETQYFGPGTRLLVL.

This clone has a handful of counts. The rearrangement uses TRBV27 and TRBJ1-6; the D is unclear. This CDR3 region has 14 residues. V dropped 2 bases and J dropped 9 bases, with 11 bases sitting between them. Looked up from germline, CDR1 is MNHEY and CDR2 is SMNVEV (reference sequence). CDR3 residues: CASSLQLVSSPLHF. For the CDR3, the DNA is TGTGCCAGCAGTTTACAGTTAGTCAGTTCACCCCTCCACTTT.

This clone occurred a few times. The rearrangement joins TRBV5-6 to TRBJ2-7, with 8 bases that match TRBD2. The germline V gene has CDR1 SGHDT and CDR2 YYEEEE. There are 15 residues in the CDR3. V lost 6 bases to trimming and J lost 2 bases; unmatched junction nucleotides: 10. The CDR3 DNA is TGTGCCAGCACCACGGGAAGCGGGGGCCCCTACGAGCAGTACTTC. It specifies CASTTGSGGPYEQYF.

This chain connects TRBV20-1 to TRBJ1-5; D is unclear. CDR1 and CDR2 from the germline V gene are DFQATT and SNEGSKA (reference sequence). This CDR3 contains 13 residues. Trimming removed 1 base from V and 6 bases from J, with 10 bases in between. The CDR3 is CSARAVGGQPQHF. CDR3 DNA sequence: TGCAGTGCTAGAGCCGTTGGCGGTCAGCCCCAGCATTTT.

This clone was recorded many times. The same CDR3 also results from other DNA sequences found in this sample. The chain is built from TRBV7-2 and TRBJ1-1; TRBD1 matches 7 bases. After removal of 5 bases from V and 4 bases from J, the junction contained 10 bases not matched to a gene. CDR3 length: 15 amino acids. Germline V lookup: CDR1 SGHTA, CDR2 FQGNSA. This CDR3 reads CASSPEGAVATEAFF. The CDR3 region has the DNA TGTGCCAGCAGCCCGGAGGGGGCGGTAGCCACTGAAGCTTTCTTT.

This chain links TRBV20-1 with TRBJ2-1; D remains unclear. The CDR3 length is 14 residues. The V end lost 1 base, the J end lost 5 bases, and 12 bases lay between the germline ends. Per germline, CDR1 DFQATT and CDR2 SNEGSKA (reference sequence). As DNA, the CDR3 is TGCAGTGCTAGAGGGCTAGAGGAACACAATGAGCAGTTCTTC. Protein product: CSARGLEEHNEQFF.

Concerning this clone itself: The CDR3 end shows no conserved phenylalanine or tryptophan, and so a read error is likely. This rearrangement joins TRBV20-1 to TRBJ1-1; 11 nucleotides match TRBD1. The J segment lost 7 bases and the V segment lost 1 base, leaving 5 bases of the junction unmatched. There are 14 residues in the CDR3. Germline V gives CDR1 DFQATT, CDR2 SNEGSKA (reference sequence). This CDR3 reads CSARVGTGGHEAFV. CDR3 bases: TGCAGTGCTAGAGTAGGGACAGGGGGTCATGAAGCTTTCGTT.

This clone was observed many times. The V and J genes are TRBV29-1 and TRBJ2-3, with 7 bases fitting TRBD2. Per germline, CDR1 SQVTM and CDR2 ANQGSEA. The V gene end was trimmed by 7 bases and the J gene end by 1 base; junction bases not matched to a gene: 8. The length of the CDR3 is 14 residues. The CDR3 DNA reads TGCAGCGCTGGGGGGGGTGCAGGCACAGATACGCAGTATTTT. Encoded protein: CSAGGGAGTDTQYF.

The chain employs TRBV5-1 and TRBJ1-2; D is uncertain. The germline CDR1 and CDR2 sequences are SGHRS and YFSETQ. V was pared by 4 bases and J by 1 base, with 5 bases between. The CDR3 runs to 12 residues. CDR3 amino acids: CASSRLNYGYTF. DNA for the CDR3: TGCGCCAGCAGCCGGCTTAACTATGGCTACACCTTC.